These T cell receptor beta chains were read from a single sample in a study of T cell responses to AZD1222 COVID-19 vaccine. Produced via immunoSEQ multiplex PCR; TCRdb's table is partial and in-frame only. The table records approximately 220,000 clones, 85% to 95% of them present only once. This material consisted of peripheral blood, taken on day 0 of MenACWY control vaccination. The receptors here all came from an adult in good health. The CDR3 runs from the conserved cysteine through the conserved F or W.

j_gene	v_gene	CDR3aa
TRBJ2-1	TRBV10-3	CAISESQASGDRNEQFF
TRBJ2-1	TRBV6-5	CASSYELSSYNEQFF
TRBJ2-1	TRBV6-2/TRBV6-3	CASSTRGQGFNEQFF
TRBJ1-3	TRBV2	CASSRTGPGSGNTIYF
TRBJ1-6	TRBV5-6	CASSWNRDSPLHF
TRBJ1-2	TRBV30	CAWSTTGSIYGYTF
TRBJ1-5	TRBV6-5	CASTAVLNQPQHF
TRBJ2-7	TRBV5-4	CASSAEPLPWESEQYF
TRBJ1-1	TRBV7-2	CASSFRQNTEAFF
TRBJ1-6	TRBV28	CASSLVSPLHF
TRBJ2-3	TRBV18	CASSPPSTDTQYF
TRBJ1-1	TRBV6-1	CASSEWAQFAEAFF
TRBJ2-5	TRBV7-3	CASSLGFGETQYF
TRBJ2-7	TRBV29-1	CSGVGQGFHEQYF
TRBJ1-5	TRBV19	CASSIGGQPNQPQHF
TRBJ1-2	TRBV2	CASSELSGLYGYTF
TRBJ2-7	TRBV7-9	CASSLDRGNSYEQYF
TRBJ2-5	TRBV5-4	CASSLVGGRETQYF
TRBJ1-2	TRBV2	CASSEQGGYGYTF
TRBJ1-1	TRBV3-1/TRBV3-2	CASSQRGQGAKSEAFF
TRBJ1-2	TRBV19	CASSIQGRGSNYGYTF
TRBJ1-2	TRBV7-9	CASSSSGGGGYGYTF
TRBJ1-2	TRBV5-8	CASSLGQNNYGYTF
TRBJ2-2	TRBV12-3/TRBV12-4	CASRVNTGELFF
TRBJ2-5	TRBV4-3	CASSQDYGETQYF
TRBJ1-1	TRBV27	CASSFRFTGGRGTEAFF
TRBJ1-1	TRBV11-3	CASKGANTEAFF
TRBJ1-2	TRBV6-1	CASSEPRQIPYGYTF
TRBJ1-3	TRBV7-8	CASSPSPGPGNTIYF
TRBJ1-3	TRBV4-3	CASSQQTGVGNTIYF
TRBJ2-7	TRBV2	CASSEARTGPYEQYF
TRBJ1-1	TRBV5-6	CASSSVGLNTEAFF
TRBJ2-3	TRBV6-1	CASSDVGTTDTQYF